These 16 T cell receptor beta chains were all obtained from the same sample, sequenced in a study of blood T cell repertoires in COVID-19. Profiling relied on immunoSEQ multiplex PCR, and the TCRdb table lists in-frame clones only, not all of them. This sample yields fewer than 200,000 clones, of which around 90% are seen a single time; 20% to 25% belongs to the top ten. What was sequenced was peripheral blood. These receptors all stem from a man aged 55 to 69 with active or convalescent COVID-19.

The chain employs TRBV6-4 and TRBJ1-1; the match to TRBD1 covers 7 bases. Germline loops: CDR1 MRHNA, CDR2 SNTAGT. The J segment lost 7 bases and the V segment lost 3 bases, leaving 8 bases of the junction unmatched. The CDR3 covers 14 residues. The CDR3 sequence is CASSESTGSNEAFF. Here the CDR3 DNA reads TGTGCCAGCAGTGAGTCGACAGGGTCGAATGAAGCTTTCTTT.

CDR3 sequence reads: CASSLGASPTEAFF. In nucleotides, the CDR3 is TGTGCCAGCAGCTTAGGGGCTTCGCCCACTGAAGCTTTCTTT. V gene TRBV5-8 combines with J gene TRBJ1-1; D may be TRBD1 (5 bases). This CDR3 comprises 14 residues. Trimming stripped 2 bases from V and 4 bases from J, with 12 bases between. Germline loops: CDR1 SGHTS, CDR2 YDEGEE.

The rearrangement joins TRBV2 to TRBJ2-7; 11 bases are a match to TRBD1. V dropped 6 bases and J dropped 3; count of bases not matched to a gene: 4. The CDR3 covers 14 residues. Germline CDR1 reads SNHLY; CDR2 reads FYNNEI. In DNA, the CDR3 is TGTGCCAGCAGCCTCGGGACAGGGGGCTACGAGCAGTACTTC. Its translation is CASSLGTGGYEQYF. The full variable domain, completed using reference TRBV2 and TRBJ2-7, is EPEVTQTPSHQVTQMGQEVILRCVPISNHLYFYWYRQILGQKVEFLVSFYNNEISEKSEIFDDQFSVERPDGSNFTLKIRSTKLEDSAMYFCASSLGTGGYEQYFGPGTRLTVT.

This rearrangement joins TRBV25-1 to TRBJ1-2; D is unresolved. V was trimmed by 1 base and J by 6 bases, leaving 6 bases between them. There are 12 residues in the CDR3. Germline V lookup: CDR1 MGHDK, CDR2 SYGVNS. Written as DNA, the CDR3 is TGTGCCAGCAGTGAATGGGGAGATGGCTACACCTTC. The encoded protein is CASSEWGDGYTF.

V usage is TRBV19 and J usage is TRBJ1-4; D not certain. CDR1 is LNHDA, CDR2 SQIVND, per germline (reference sequence). V was clipped by 6 bases and J by 1 base, with 12 bases between them. The CDR3 consists of 15 residues. The CDR3 loop is CASRRMSETNEKLFF. The CDR3 coding sequence is TGTGCCAGTAGGAGGATGAGTGAAACTAATGAAAAACTGTTTTTT. The complete variable domain, with remaining parts taken from reference TRBV19 and TRBJ1-4, reads DGGITQSPKYLFRKEGQNVTLSCEQNLNHDAMYWYRQDPGQGLRLIYYSQIVNDFQKGDIAEGYSVSREKKESFPLTVTSAQKNPTAFYLCASRRMSETNEKLFFGSGTQLSVL.

This sequence joins TRBV12-3 or TRBV12-4 and TRBJ2-1; maybe TRBD2 (6 bases). Trimming took off 3 bases at V and 8 bases at J, with 11 bases between the two ends. The CDR3 has 13 residues. This CDR3 reads CASSFGTGDEQFF. In DNA form, the CDR3 reads TGTGCCAGCAGTTTTGGTACGGGGGATGAGCAGTTCTTC.

The chain couples TRBV6-6 to TRBJ1-6; 7 nucleotides line up with TRBD1. CDR3 length equals 15 residues. CDR1 is MNHNY and CDR2 is SVGAGI in the germline V gene (reference sequence). Trimming removed 5 bases from V and 4 bases from J; junction bases left unmatched: 5. The CDR3 coding sequence is TGTGCCAGCAGTGACCTGGGACAGTATAATTCACCCCTCCACTTT. It translates to CASSDLGQYNSPLHF.

This CDR3 reads CASSDSQGAWGNTIYF. The CDR3 nucleotides read TGTGCCAGCAGTGATTCTCAGGGGGCGTGGGGAAACACCATATATTTT. The J gene is TRBJ1-3, the V gene TRBV25-1; 8 bases map to TRBD1. Germline CDR1 and CDR2: MGHDK and SYGVNS. V was clipped by 3 bases and J by 4 bases; unmatched bases: 8. This CDR3 is built from 16 residues.

This rearrangement joins TRBV2 to TRBJ1-2, with D possibly matching TRBD1 (6 bases). The germline V and J ends were trimmed by 6 bases and 6 bases, with 17 bases remaining between them. The germline V gene encodes CDR1 SNHLY and CDR2 FYNNEI. This CDR3 region has 14 residues. CDR3 in amino acids: CASRDGTTRDGYTF. The CDR3 nucleotides are TGTGCCAGCAGAGATGGGACAACACGGGATGGCTACACCTTC.

This chain uses TRBV7-3 with TRBJ2-3; 7 positions match TRBD1. J lost 0 bases, V lost 5 bases, and 8 bases had no gene match. The CDR3 runs to 16 residues. CDR1 and CDR2 from the germline V gene are SGHTA and FQGTGA. Here the CDR3 reads CASSLRDRGSTDTQYF. The CDR3 DNA follows: TGTGCCAGCAGCCTAAGGGACAGAGGAAGCACAGATACGCAGTATTTT. The whole variable domain, filled in from reference TRBV7-3 and TRBJ2-3, reads GAGVSQTPSNKVTEKGKYVELRCDPISGHTALYWYRQSLGQGPEFLIYFQGTGAADDSGLPNDRFFAVRPEGSVSTLKIQRTERGDSAVYLCASSLRDRGSTDTQYFGPGTRLTVL.

For the CDR3, the DNA is TGTGCCAGCACCGAAAACCTCGCCAGTGCCTACGAGCAGTACTTC. Its translation is CASTENLASAYEQYF. V is TRBV11-2 and J is TRBJ2-7; D is undetermined. This CDR3 comprises 15 residues. The V gene's germline CDR1 is SGHAT and CDR2 FQNNGV. V was trimmed by 7 bases and J by 2 bases, leaving 18 bases between them.

This clone was detected only once. V is TRBV10-3 and J is TRBJ2-3, with TRBD2 matching over 11 bases. Germline assignment: CDR1 ENHRY and CDR2 SYGVKD. This CDR3 is 16 amino acids long. J was trimmed by 4 bases and V by 0 bases; bases with no gene match: 3. The DNA for the CDR3 is TGTGCCATCAGTGAGTCTAGCGGGGGGGTTTCAGATACGCAGTATTTT. This codes for CAISESSGGVSDTQYF.

The J gene is TRBJ2-3, the V gene TRBV27; TRBD2 might be the D (7 bases). Germline lookup yields CDR1 MNHEY and CDR2 SMNVEV (reference sequence). Trimming removed 8 bases from V and 1 base from J, with 16 bases in between. CDR3 length: 15 residues. The CDR3 DNA is TGTGCCAGCCGGAGGGGGAGGGGGGGCACAGATACGCAGTATTTT. Its protein is CASRRGRGGTDTQYF.

The chain employs TRBV6-4 and TRBJ2-7, with TRBD2 identical over 10 bases. The V gene end was trimmed by 7 bases and the J gene end by 3 bases; junction bases not matched to a gene: 21. The CDR3 has 19 residues. Germline-derived CDR1 and CDR2 are MRHNA and SNTAGT. This chain's CDR3 is CASILAGLDYTPLNYEQYF. CDR3 DNA sequence: TGTGCCAGCATACTAGCGGGGTTAGACTATACCCCCCTTAACTACGAGCAGTACTTC.

The chain carries TRBV7-3 and TRBJ1-1, with D tentatively TRBD1 (6 bases). V shed 2 bases and J shed 5 bases, with 9 bases lying between them. The CDR3 consists of 13 residues. Germline values: CDR1 SGHTA, CDR2 FQGTGA. CDR3 nucleotide sequence: TGTGCCAGCAGCTTAGGCCAGGGGACTGAAGCTTTCTTT. This gives the protein CASSLGQGTEAFF. The whole variable domain, filled in from reference TRBV7-3 and TRBJ1-1, reads GAGVSQTPSNKVTEKGKYVELRCDPISGHTALYWYRQSLGQGPEFLIYFQGTGAADDSGLPNDRFFAVRPEGSVSTLKIQRTERGDSAVYLCASSLGQGTEAFFGQGTRLTVV.

The CDR3, as DNA: TGTGCCAGCAGTCCTCTAAAGGAGCAGTTCTTC. It is translated as CASSPLKEQFF. This sequence joins TRBV7-9 and TRBJ2-1; D is uncertain. Germline V lookup: CDR1 SEHNR, CDR2 FQNEAQ (reference sequence). The V end was cut by 6 bases, the J end by 10 bases, with 10 bases between. The CDR3 is made up of 11 amino acids.